Listed below are T cell receptor beta chains from one sample, sequenced in a study of blood T cell repertoires in COVID-19. TCRdb's copy holds only in-frame clones and misses some; the assay was immunoSEQ multiplex PCR. This sample has 350,000 to 450,000 clones, with around nine tenths found just once. Specimen: peripheral blood. These TCRs come from a human donor in a cohort sampled during active COVID-19. The CDR3 runs from the conserved cysteine through the conserved F or W. Fields, in order: V gene, D gene, clone size, J gene, CDR3 DNA, CDR3 protein. A D gene is named only where the DNA matches it firmly. Clone size, where shown, is once, few, many, or a class for clones that have expanded.

TRBV4-1	TRBD1	NA	TRBJ2-3	TGCGCCAGCAGCCAAGGCGACAGGGCGGGAGATACGCAGTATTTT	CASSQGDRAGDTQYF
TRBV4-1	TRBD1	NA	TRBJ1-4	TGCGCCAGCAGCCAAGATCATCGGAGGGGGCGGTCAGAACTGTTTTTT	CASSQDHRRGRSELFF
TRBV4-1	TRBD1	NA	TRBJ1-1	TGCGCCAGCAGCCAGGGTGGACAGGGGAGGAACACTGAAGCTTTCTTT	CASSQGGQGRNTEAFF
TRBV15	NA	NA	TRBJ2-6	TGTGCCACCAGCCGTTCAGGGACTGGGGCCAACGTCCTGACTTTC	CATSRSGTGANVLTF
TRBV30	NA	NA	TRBJ2-1	TGTGCCTGCACCTCCGTTGACTACTTCTACAATGAGCAGTTCTTC	CACTSVDYFYNEQFF
TRBV9	NA	NA	TRBJ1-6	TGTGCCAGCAGCGTAGGACAAATCAATTCACCCCTCCACTTT	CASSVGQINSPLHF
TRBV3-1/TRBV3-2	TRBD2	NA	TRBJ2-3	TGTGCCAGCAGCCACGGACTAGTAGGTGATACGCAGTATTTT	CASSHGLVGDTQYF
TRBV7-9	TRBD1	NA	TRBJ2-7	TGTGCCAGCAGCTTTTTGGGACAGTCCTACGAGCAGTACTTC	CASSFLGQSYEQYF
TRBV7-9	NA	NA	TRBJ2-7	TGTGCCAGCAGCCAGGGTGTCTCCTACGAGCAGTACTTC	CASSQGVSYEQYF
TRBV6-5	TRBD1	NA	TRBJ1-1	TGTGCCAGCAGCAGTAGGGACAGGGGAGCTTTCTTT	CASSSRDRGAFF
TRBV11-3	NA	NA	TRBJ2-1	TGTGCCAGCAGCTTATCGCGAGGAGATGAGCAGTTCTTC	CASSLSRGDEQFF
TRBV30	TRBD1	NA	TRBJ2-6	TGTGCCTGGAGTCGGGACAGGACAAGCTCTGGGGCCAACGTCCTGACTTTC	CAWSRDRTSSGANVLTF
TRBV5-5	TRBD2	NA	TRBJ2-5	TGTGCCAGCAGCATGGGACTAGCGGGGCCGCCGTGGGCCCAGTACTTC	CASSMGLAGPPWAQYF
TRBV11-2	TRBD1	NA	TRBJ2-5	TGTGCCAGCACCCCGAACCCTGGACAGGGAGAGACCCAGTACTTC	CASTPNPGQGETQYF
TRBV6-5	NA	NA	TRBJ1-6	TGTGCCAGCAGTTTCAGGGGCTCCTATAATTCACCCCTCCACTTT	CASSFRGSYNSPLHF
TRBV5-4	TRBD1	NA	TRBJ1-1	TGTGCCAGCAGCCCCCGGGACAGGGACACTGAAGCTTTCTTT	CASSPRDRDTEAFF
TRBV5-6	NA	NA	TRBJ1-2	TGTGCCAGCAGGATAACAGGGTGGGACTATGGCTACACCTTC	CASRITGWDYGYTF
TRBV10-2	TRBD2	NA	TRBJ2-7	TGCGCCAGCTACTCCCGAGGACTAGCGGGAAGCTACGAGCAGTACTTC	CASYSRGLAGSYEQYF
TRBV7-9	TRBD2	NA	TRBJ2-5	TGTGCCAGCAGCGAGGGACTAGCGGGAGAAGAGACCCAGTACTTC	CASSEGLAGEETQYF
TRBV28	NA	NA	TRBJ2-3	TGTGCCAGCAGTTTATATCAGAAGGAGGATACGCAGTATTTT	CASSLYQKEDTQYF
TRBV19	NA	NA	TRBJ1-2	TGTGCCAGTAGCCCGGGACATAGCCGTGCTAACTATGGCTACACCTTC	CASSPGHSRANYGYTF
TRBV20-1	NA	NA	TRBJ2-1	TGCAGTGCTAGTCGTCTAGGGGCCTTGGATGAGCAGTTCTTC	CSASRLGALDEQFF
TRBV9	NA	NA	TRBJ2-5	TGTGCCAGCAGCGTAGCAGGGGTTCAAGAGACCCAGTACTTC	CASSVAGVQETQYF
TRBV14	TRBD2	NA	TRBJ2-5	TGTGCCAGCAGCGCCCAGGGACTAGCCTCTGAGACCCAGTACTTC	CASSAQGLASETQYF
TRBV5-6	NA	NA	TRBJ1-2	TGTGCCAGCAGCTCAGGGGTACGTGGCTACACCTTC	CASSSGVRGYTF
TRBV30	TRBD2	NA	TRBJ2-5	TGTGCCTGCAGCGGGGCGGTTCAAGAGACCCAGTACTTC	CACSGAVQETQYF
TRBV5-1	TRBD1	NA	TRBJ1-1	TGCGCCAGCAGCCGACAGGGGATAAGCACTGAAGCTTTCTTT	CASSRQGISTEAFF
TRBV30	NA	NA	TRBJ1-1	TGTGCCTGGAATAGGGACTTATGGAACACTGAAGCTTTCTTT	CAWNRDLWNTEAFF
TRBV6-5	NA	NA	TRBJ2-2	TGTGCCAGCAGTTACGCGCGGGGGAACACCGGGGAGCTGTTTTTT	CASSYARGNTGELFF
TRBV5-6	TRBD2	NA	TRBJ2-3	TGTGCCAGCAGGCAGACTAGCGGGGCGGATACGCAGTATTTT	CASRQTSGADTQYF
TRBV6-4	TRBD2	NA	TRBJ2-7	TGTGCCAGCAGGCACCTAGCGGGAGCAGGGGAGCAGTACTTC	CASRHLAGAGEQYF
TRBV6-5	NA	NA	TRBJ2-3	TGTGCCAGCAGTTACTCTCTAGGAGAGAGGACAGATACGCAGTATTTT	CASSYSLGERTDTQYF
TRBV5-4	TRBD1	NA	TRBJ1-4	TGTGCCAGCAGCTTAGGACAGGGGTCTGGGGTTTTT	CASSLGQGSGVF
TRBV19	NA	NA	TRBJ2-7	TGTGCCAGTAGTCCCCGACACCTACCCTACGAGCAGTACTTC	CASSPRHLPYEQYF
TRBV5-6	NA	NA	TRBJ2-7	TGTGCCAGCAGCACCGGACTGGGAAGCTCCTACGAGCAGTACTTC	CASSTGLGSSYEQYF
TRBV2	TRBD2	NA	TRBJ2-4	TGTGCCAGCAGCCTGGGACTAGCGGAAAACATTCAGTACTTC	CASSLGLAENIQYF
TRBV7-9	NA	few	TRBJ2-7	TGTGCCAGCAGCGTCGCTAGGCCTGCCTACGAGCAGTACTTC	CASSVARPAYEQYF
TRBV4-1	NA	NA	TRBJ2-1	TGCGCCAGCAGCCGTTCGAATGAGCAGTTCTTC	CASSRSNEQFF
TRBV30	NA	NA	TRBJ2-7	TGTGCCTGGAGTGCCCATAGCGGTCCCTCCTACGAGCAGTACTTC	CAWSAHSGPSYEQYF
TRBV7-2	TRBD2	NA	TRBJ2-7	TGTGCCAGCAGCTTACAGGCCCCCAGGCTAGCGGGAGGCGAGCAGTACTTC	CASSLQAPRLAGGEQYF
TRBV7-3	TRBD1	NA	TRBJ2-2	TGTGCCAGCAGCTTGGGACAGGGAGGCACCGGGGAGCTGTTTTTT	CASSLGQGGTGELFF
TRBV5-1	NA	NA	TRBJ2-1	TGCGCCAGCAGCGACACCGGGATATGGAACAATGAGCAGTTCTTC	CASSDTGIWNNEQFF
TRBV5-1	NA	NA	TRBJ2-6	TGCGCCAGCAGCACGACAGGCTCTGGGGCCAACGTCCTGACTTTC	CASSTTGSGANVLTF
TRBV21-1	NA	NA	TRBJ1-4	TGTGCCAGCATCTCACCGGGACAGGGCCGTGAAAAACTGTTTTTT	CASISPGQGREKLFF
TRBV5-1	NA	NA	TRBJ1-4	TGCGCCAGCGCGGAGGAATCGGCGGGGGAAAAACTGTTTTTT	CASAEESAGEKLFF
TRBV5-1	TRBD1	NA	TRBJ1-1	TGCGCCAGCAGCGTGACAGGGGGTCGTTTGATGAACACTGAAGCTTTCTTT	CASSVTGGRLMNTEAFF
TRBV7-2	NA	NA	TRBJ2-3	TGTGCCAGCAGCTTAAGTCAGGGGCGCCTTGTTCATTTT	CASSLSQGRLVHF
TRBV28	NA	NA	TRBJ1-5	TGTGCCAGCAGTCGTAGCAATCAGCCCCAGCATTTT	CASSRSNQPQHF
TRBV6-5	NA	NA	TRBJ2-7	TGTGCCAGCGTTTCAGGATCCCCCTTCTCCTACGAGCAGTACTTC	CASVSGSPFSYEQYF
TRBV27	TRBD1	NA	TRBJ1-2	TGTGCCAGCAGTACCATCCCCTCTGGACAGGGGATCTTCCCAGGAGGCTACACCTTC	CASSTIPSGQGIFPGGYTF
TRBV7-8	NA	NA	TRBJ1-3	TGTGCCAGCAGCTTCTCGGGGGACTCTGGAAACACCATATATTTT	CASSFSGDSGNTIYF